This TCR beta chain was sequenced in a study of CD8 T cells in ankylosing spondylitis. Overall study findings and caveats: What seemed typical of ankylosing spondylitis blood was a TCR beta motif built from several highly homologous variants.

TCRdb reprocessed the 5' RACE reads via MiXCR and lists one record per CDR3 protein. The sample carries hundreds of thousands of distinct CDR3 sequences, 12% recorded once. About this clonotype itself: Its antigen is not known.

CDR3 length equals 18 residues. From germline, CDR1 is SGHAT and CDR2 FQNNGV. V lost 5 bases and J lost 4; bases outside the gene matches: 15. The sample consisted of blood, either unsorted or a sorted T cell fraction (not recorded which). This chain links TRBV11-2 with TRBJ2-5; 11 nucleotides align to TRBD1. This clonotype originated in a male donor with ankylosing spondylitis. The CDR3 region has the DNA TGTGCCAGCAGCAAAAATAACGGACAGGGGGCGCTTTCAGAGACCCAGTACTTC. Translated, it gives CASSKNNGQGALSETQYF. The complete variable domain, with remaining parts taken from reference TRBV11-2 and TRBJ2-5, reads EAGVAQSPRYKIIEKRQSVAFWCNPISGHATLYWYQQILGQGPKLLIQFQNNGVVDDSQLPKDRFSAERLKGVDSTLKIQPAKLEDSAVYLCASSKNNGQGALSETQYFGPGTRLLVL.